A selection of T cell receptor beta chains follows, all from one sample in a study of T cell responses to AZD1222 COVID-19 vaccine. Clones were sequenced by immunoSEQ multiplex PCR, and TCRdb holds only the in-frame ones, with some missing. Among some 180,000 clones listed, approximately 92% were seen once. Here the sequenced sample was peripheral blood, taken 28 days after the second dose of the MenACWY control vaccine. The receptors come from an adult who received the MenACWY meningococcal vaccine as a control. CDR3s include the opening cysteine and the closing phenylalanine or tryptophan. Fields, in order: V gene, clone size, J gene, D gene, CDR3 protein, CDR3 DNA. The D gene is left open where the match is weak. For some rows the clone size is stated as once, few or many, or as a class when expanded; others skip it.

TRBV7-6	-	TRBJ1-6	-	CASSPTGRGSPLHF	TGTGCCAGCAGCCCCACAGGGCGGGGTTCACCCCTCCACTTT
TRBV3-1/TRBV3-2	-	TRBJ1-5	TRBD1	CASSQGDSSNQPQHF	TGTGCCAGCAGCCAAGGGGACAGTAGCAATCAGCCCCAGCATTTT
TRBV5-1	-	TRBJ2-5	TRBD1	CASRKTPGQEETQYF	TGCGCCAGCAGGAAAACGCCGGGACAGGAAGAGACCCAGTACTTC
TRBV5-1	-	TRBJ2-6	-	CASSSGTGNSGANVLTF	TGCGCCAGCAGCTCTGGGACTGGAAACTCTGGGGCCAACGTCCTGACTTTC
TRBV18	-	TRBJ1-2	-	CASSPLARDGYTF	TGTGCCAGCTCACCACTTGCAAGGGACGGCTACACCTTC
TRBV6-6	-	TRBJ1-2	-	CASSYLGDSYGYTF	TGTGCCAGCAGTTATCTAGGTGATTCCTATGGCTACACCTTC
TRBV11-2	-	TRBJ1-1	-	CASSLDSKAFF	TGTGCCAGCAGCTTGGACAGCAAAGCTTTCTTT
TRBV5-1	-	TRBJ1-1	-	CASSEGGPNTEAFF	TGCGCCAGCAGCGAAGGAGGTCCGAACACTGAAGCTTTCTTT
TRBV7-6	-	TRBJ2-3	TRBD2	CASSLALTSGVTDTQYF	TGTGCCAGCAGCTTAGCGCTTACTAGCGGGGTCACAGATACGCAGTATTTT
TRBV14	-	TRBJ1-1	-	CASSQARGRTEAFF	TGTGCCAGCAGCCAAGCCAGGGGTAGGACTGAAGCTTTCTTT
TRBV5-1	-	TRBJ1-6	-	CASKSEGSYNSPLHF	TGCGCCAGCAAGTCTGAGGGGTCCTATAATTCACCCCTCCACTTT
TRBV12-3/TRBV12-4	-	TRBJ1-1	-	CASSFNTEAFF	TGTGCCAGCAGTTTTAACACTGAAGCTTTCTTT
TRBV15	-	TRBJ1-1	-	CATSPSSYRNTEAFF	TGTGCCACCAGCCCTAGCTCTTACAGGAACACTGAAGCTTTCTTT
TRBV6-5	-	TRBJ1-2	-	CASSSYSYGYTF	TGTGCCAGCAGTTCCTACAGCTATGGCTACACCTTC
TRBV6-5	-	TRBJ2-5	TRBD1	CASSGQGSLEKTQYF	TGTGCCAGCAGCGGACAGGGTTCGTTGGAAAAGACCCAGTACTTC
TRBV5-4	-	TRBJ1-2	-	CASSLRGAGYTF	TGTGCCAGCAGCTTGCGAGGGGCGGGCTACACCTTC
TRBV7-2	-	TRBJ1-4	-	CASSFDSLNEKLFF	TGTGCCAGCAGCTTCGACAGCCTTAATGAAAAACTGTTTTTT
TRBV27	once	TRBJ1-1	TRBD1	CASSPRTGGRAEAFF	TGTGCCAGCAGTCCTCGGACAGGGGGCAGGGCTGAAGCTTTCTTT
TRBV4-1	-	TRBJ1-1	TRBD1	CASSQDRDRGRKDTEAFF	TGCGCCAGCAGCCAAGATCGGGACAGGGGGCGCAAGGACACTGAAGCTTTCTTT
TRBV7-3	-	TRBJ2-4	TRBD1	CASSADRADIQYF	TGTGCCAGCAGCGCGGACAGGGCGGACATTCAGTACTTC
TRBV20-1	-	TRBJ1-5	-	CSAGGGNQPQHF	TGCAGTGCTGGTGGAGGCAATCAGCCCCAGCATTTT
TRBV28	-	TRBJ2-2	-	CASALPQGDTGELFF	TGTGCCAGCGCTTTACCGCAGGGAGACACCGGGGAGCTGTTTTTT
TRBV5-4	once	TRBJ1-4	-	CASSLRGLNNEKLFF	TGTGCCAGCAGCTTACGAGGACTGAATAATGAAAAACTGTTTTTT
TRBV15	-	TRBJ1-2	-	CATTHGGPGDYGYTF	TGTGCCACCACCCACGGGGGCCCGGGGGACTATGGCTACACCTTC
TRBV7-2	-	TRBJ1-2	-	CASSSDPRGYGYTF	TGTGCCAGCAGCTCAGACCCCCGGGGCTATGGCTACACCTTC
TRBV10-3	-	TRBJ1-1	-	CAISDSGGAGGTEAFF	TGTGCCATCAGTGATTCTGGGGGGGCTGGGGGCACTGAAGCTTTCTTT
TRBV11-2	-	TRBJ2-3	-	CASSLKGAGTQNTDTQYF	TGTGCCAGCAGCTTAAAAGGAGCGGGTACTCAGAACACAGATACGCAGTATTTT
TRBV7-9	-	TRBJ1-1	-	CASSESSYGTEAFF	TGTGCCAGCAGCGAGAGTAGCTACGGCACTGAAGCTTTCTTT
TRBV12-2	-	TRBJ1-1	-	CASRSRRGFPEAFF	TGTGCAAGTCGCTCACGCAGGGGTTTCCCTGAAGCTTTCTTT
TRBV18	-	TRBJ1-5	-	CASSMGRNNQPQHF	TGTGCCAGCTCAATGGGACGGAACAATCAGCCCCAGCATTTT
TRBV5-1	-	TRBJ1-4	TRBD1	CASSLDRGDEKLFF	TGCGCCAGCAGCCTAGACAGGGGCGATGAAAAACTGTTTTTT
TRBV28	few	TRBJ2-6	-	CASSSRHSGANVLTF	TGTGCCAGCAGCTCACGGCACTCTGGGGCCAACGTCCTGACTTTC
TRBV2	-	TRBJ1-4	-	CASSESGQANEKLFF	TGTGCCAGCAGTGAATCCGGCCAAGCTAATGAAAAACTGTTTTTT
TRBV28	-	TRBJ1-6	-	CASTRGARGSPLHF	TGTGCCAGCACCCGAGGGGCGCGGGGTTCACCCCTCCACTTT
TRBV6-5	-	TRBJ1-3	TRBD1	CASSSDRVSGNTIYF	TGTGCCAGCAGTTCCGACAGGGTATCTGGAAACACCATATATTTT
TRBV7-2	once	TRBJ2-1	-	CASSLHRRKDNEQFF	TGTGCCAGCAGCTTACATAGAAGGAAGGACAATGAGCAGTTCTTC
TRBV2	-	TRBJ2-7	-	CASTPWGEQYF	TGTGCCAGCACCCCCTGGGGGGAGCAGTACTTC
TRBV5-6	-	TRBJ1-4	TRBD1	CASSPDRDEKLFF	TGTGCCAGCAGCCCTGACAGGGACGAAAAACTGTTTTTT
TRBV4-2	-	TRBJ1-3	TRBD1	CASSRQGLSGNTIYF	TGTGCCAGCAGCCGACAGGGGTTGTCTGGAAACACCATATATTTT
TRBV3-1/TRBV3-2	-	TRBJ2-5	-	CASSQGTGFRGATQYF	TGTGCCAGCAGCCAAGGTACGGGGTTCCGAGGTGCGACCCAGTACTTC
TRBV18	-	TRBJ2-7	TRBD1	CASSATGVEGEQYF	TGTGCCAGCTCAGCGACAGGGGTCGAGGGCGAGCAGTACTTC
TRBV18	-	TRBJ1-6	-	CASSPQSSSYNSPLHF	TGTGCCAGCTCACCACAAAGTAGCTCCTATAATTCACCCCTCCACTTT
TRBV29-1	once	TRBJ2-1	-	CSAKLRGSYNEQFF	TGCAGCGCCAAACTGCGGGGCTCCTACAATGAGCAGTTCTTC
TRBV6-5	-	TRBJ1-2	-	CASSYSALGKYGYTF	TGTGCCAGCAGTTACTCCGCTTTGGGGAAATATGGCTACACCTTC
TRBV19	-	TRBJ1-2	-	CASSTKGNGRRNYGYTF	TGTGCCAGTAGTACAAAGGGCAACGGGCGAAGGAACTATGGCTACACCTTC
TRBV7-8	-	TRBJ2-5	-	CASSLGPGEETQYF	TGTGCCAGCAGCTTGGGGCCGGGGGAAGAGACCCAGTACTTC
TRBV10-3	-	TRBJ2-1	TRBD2	CATSGTSGNEQFF	TGTGCCACCTCCGGGACTAGCGGGAATGAGCAGTTCTTC
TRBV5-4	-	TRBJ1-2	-	CASSLAGDYGYTF	TGTGCCAGCAGCTTGGCAGGAGACTATGGCTACACCTTC
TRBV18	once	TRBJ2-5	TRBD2	CASSPPGLASAETQYF	TGTGCCAGCTCACCACCGGGACTAGCGTCAGCAGAGACCCAGTACTTC
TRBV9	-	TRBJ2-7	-	CASSVAKLASSYEQYF	TGTGCCAGCAGCGTAGCTAAGTTGGCTAGCTCCTACGAGCAGTACTTC
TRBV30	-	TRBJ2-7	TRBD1	CAWRSPGQPRRAHEQYF	TGTGCCTGGAGATCCCCGGGACAGCCCCGACGGGCCCACGAGCAGTACTTC
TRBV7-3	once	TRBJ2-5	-	CASSLGSTAPQETQYF	TGTGCCAGCAGCTTAGGTAGCACGGCCCCGCAAGAGACCCAGTACTTC
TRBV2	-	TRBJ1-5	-	CASSVGQAVGQPQHF	TGTGCCAGCAGTGTTGGTCAGGCGGTAGGTCAGCCCCAGCATTTT
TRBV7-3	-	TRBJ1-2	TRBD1	CASSSNLQGAGYTF	TGTGCCAGCAGCTCAAACCTACAGGGGGCTGGCTACACCTTC
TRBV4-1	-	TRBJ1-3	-	CASSQGPWGSGNTIYF	TGCGCCAGCAGCCAAGGGCCGTGGGGCTCTGGAAACACCATATATTTT
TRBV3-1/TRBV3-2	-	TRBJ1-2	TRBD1	CASSQAHTGTGSYGYTF	TGTGCCAGCAGCCAAGCTCACACCGGGACAGGGTCCTATGGCTACACCTTC
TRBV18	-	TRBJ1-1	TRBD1	CASSPGTELNTEAFF	TGTGCCAGCTCCCCCGGGACAGAATTGAACACTGAAGCTTTCTTT
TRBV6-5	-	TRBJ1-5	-	CASSSAGNQPQHF	TGTGCCAGCAGTTCGGCGGGCAATCAGCCCCAGCATTTT
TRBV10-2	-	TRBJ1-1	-	CASSGGSIDTEAFF	TGCGCCAGCAGTGGAGGGTCGATCGACACTGAAGCTTTCTTT